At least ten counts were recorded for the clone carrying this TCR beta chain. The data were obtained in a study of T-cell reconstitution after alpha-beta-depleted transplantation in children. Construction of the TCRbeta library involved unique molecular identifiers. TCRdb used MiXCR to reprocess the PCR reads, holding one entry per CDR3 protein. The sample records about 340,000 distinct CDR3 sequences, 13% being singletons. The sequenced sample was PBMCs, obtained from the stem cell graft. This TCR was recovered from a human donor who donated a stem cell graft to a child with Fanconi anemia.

CDR3 coding DNA: TGCGCCAGCAGCTTGGCGAGCGCTAGGACAGATACGCAGTATTTT. The encoded protein is CASSLASARTDTQYF. This chain joins TRBV5-1 and TRBJ2-3; D unresolved. CDR1 and CDR2 (germline): SGHRS, YFSETQ. The V gene lost 0 bases and the J gene lost 3 bases, with 11 bases spanning the gap. The CDR3 totals 15 residues.